This entry lists 26 T cell receptor beta chains sequenced from one sample in a study of CD8+ T cells in alopecia areata. Treatment here: oral pan-JAK inhibitor, 5-10 mg twice daily. Extraction and reverse transcription of RNA yielded cDNA as the sequencing template. Clones were sequenced by immunoSEQ multiplex PCR, and TCRdb holds only the in-frame ones, with some missing. In the table there are roughly 120,000 clones, 50% to 75% of which are singletons. The sequences come from CD8+ T cells sorted from blood, collected at week 4, from a patient treated with tofacitinib. These TCRs come from a human donor with alopecia areata.

The rearrangement links TRBV7-9 to TRBJ2-1, with D perhaps matching TRBD2 (5 bases). Trimming removed 8 bases from V and 4 bases from J, with 15 bases in between. The germline gives CDR1 SEHNR, CDR2 FQNEAQ (reference sequence). The CDR3 is made up of 14 amino acids. The CDR3 reads CASLGSPGYNEQFF. The DNA for the CDR3 is TGTGCCAGCCTTGGCTCTCCGGGGTACAATGAGCAGTTCTTC.

The chain employs TRBV4-3 and TRBJ2-6, with D tentatively TRBD1 or TRBD2 (5 bases each). This CDR3 spans 16 amino acids. The germline V gene has CDR1 LGHNA and CDR2 YSLEER. The ends were cut back, 1 base at V and 1 base at J, with 8 bases in the middle. DNA for the CDR3: TGCGCCAGCAGCCAAGCGGGGCAGTCTGGGGCCAACGTCCTGACTTTC. It translates to CASSQAGQSGANVLTF.

This clone was detected a few times. V usage is TRBV30 and J usage is TRBJ1-1, with D unresolved. From germline, CDR1 is GTSNPN and CDR2 SVGIG (reference sequence). The CDR3 length is 14 residues. The V and J ends lost 2 bases and 6 bases respectively, with 16 bases between them. In nucleotides, the CDR3 is TGTGCCTGGAGTTTCCGGACCACCGGGTCTGAAGCTTTCTTT. Translation gives CAWSFRTTGSEAFF.

The V and J genes are TRBV9 and TRBJ2-7, with unresolved D. This CDR3 is built from 14 residues. V was shortened by 0 bases and J by 1 base, with 8 bases between the two germline ends. Germline assignment: CDR1 SGDLS and CDR2 YYNGEE. In nucleotides, the CDR3 is TGTGCCAGCAGCGTAGGAGGCAGATCCTACGAGCAGTACTTC. Translated: CASSVGGRSYEQYF.

This clone was found once. The chain's CDR3 is CACWTGTNTEAFF. Written as DNA, the CDR3 is TGTGCCTGTTGGACAGGGACGAACACTGAAGCTTTCTTT. The chain is built from TRBV30 and TRBJ1-1; 8 nucleotides agree with TRBD1. The CDR3 consists of 13 residues. CDR1 is GTSNPN, CDR2 SVGIG, per germline (reference sequence). J was trimmed by 1 base and V by 6 bases; bases with no gene match: 4.

This clone was found a few times. The chain carries TRBV29-1 and TRBJ1-2; D possibly corresponds to TRBD1 (5 bases). Germline CDR1 and CDR2: SQVTM and ANQGSEA. V shed 5 bases and J shed 3 bases, with 10 bases lying between them. The CDR3 contains 12 residues. The CDR3 sequence: CSVRDGHYGYTF. In DNA form, the CDR3 reads TGCAGCGTTCGGGACGGCCACTATGGCTACACCTTC.

V usage is TRBV27 and J usage is TRBJ2-3, with 11 nucleotides matching TRBD2. This CDR3 spans 15 amino acids. Germline V lookup: CDR1 MNHEY, CDR2 SMNVEV (reference sequence). Trimming cost V 5 bases and J 1 base; bases outside gene matches: 2. CDR3 coding DNA: TGTGCCAGCAGTGGGACTAGCGGACGCACAGATACGCAGTATTTT. This codes for CASSGTSGRTDTQYF.

V and J are TRBV7-9 and TRBJ1-2; perhaps TRBD1 as D (6 bases). The CDR3 sequence is 15 residues long. Per germline, CDR1 SEHNR and CDR2 FQNEAQ (reference sequence). V lost 4 bases to trimming and J lost 3 bases, with 15 bases between them. This CDR3 is CASSYGQPTHYGYTF. DNA of the CDR3: TGTGCCAGCAGCTATGGACAGCCAACTCACTATGGCTACACCTTC. Using reference TRBV7-9 and TRBJ1-2 for the parts outside the CDR3, the full variable domain is DTGVSQNPRHKITKRGQNVTFRCDPISEHNRLYWYRQTLGQGPEFLTYFQNEAQLEKSRLLSDRFSAERPKGSFSTLEIQRTEQGDSAMYLCASSYGQPTHYGYTFGSGTRLTVV.

This clone was seen a handful of times. This chain links TRBV7-2 with TRBJ2-3; D is possibly TRBD2 (6 bases). V lost 5 bases to trimming and J lost 2 bases, with 11 bases between them. The CDR3 is made up of 14 amino acids. Per the germline V gene, CDR1 is SGHTA and CDR2 is FQGNSA. CDR3 nucleotide sequence: TGTGCCAGCAGCAACCGGGAGAACACAGATACGCAGTATTTT. As protein: CASSNRENTDTQYF.

This clone was seen only a few times. The chain has TRBV29-1 and TRBJ2-3, with D possibly being TRBD1 or TRBD2 (6 bases each). Trimming stripped 7 bases from V and 5 bases from J, with 22 bases between. The length of the CDR3 is 15 residues. In germline, CDR1 is SQVTM, CDR2 ANQGSEA. The chain's CDR3 is CSALSPRGPGDTQYF. For the CDR3, the DNA is TGCAGCGCGTTGAGCCCCCGGGGGCCCGGAGATACGCAGTATTTT.

V usage is TRBV15 and J usage is TRBJ2-7; 7 nucleotides agree with TRBD1. With V trimmed by 5 bases and J by 2 bases, 12 bases remained unmatched. The germline V gene encodes CDR1 LNHNV and CDR2 YYDKDF (reference sequence). This CDR3 spans 16 amino acids. The CDR3 region is CATSGTALLRPYEQYF. The CDR3 DNA is TGTGCCACCAGCGGGACAGCGCTCTTACGGCCCTACGAGCAGTACTTC.

Only a few counts were recorded for this clone. The same CDR3 can be traced to other DNA sequences in this sample. The rearrangement joins TRBV30 to TRBJ2-1; no definite D call. This CDR3 has 13 residues. The ends were cut back, 1 base at V and 4 bases at J, with 8 bases in the middle. CDR1 is GTSNPN and CDR2 is SVGIG in the germline V gene (reference sequence). The CDR3 is CAWSGGDYNEQFF. The CDR3 coding sequence is TGTGCCTGGAGTGGAGGTGATTACAATGAGCAGTTCTTC.

The chain has TRBV2 and TRBJ2-5; no clear D. The V end was cut by 3 bases, the J end by 5 bases, with 16 bases between. Germline V gives CDR1 SNHLY, CDR2 FYNNEI. There are 15 residues in the CDR3. DNA of the CDR3: TGTGCCAGCAGTGAGTGGGTGAGCGCAAAGGAGACCCAGTACTTC. Translation: CASSEWVSAKETQYF.

As concerns this clone: The sample has other DNA sequences that encode this CDR3 too. This sequence joins TRBV5-6 and TRBJ2-7; the D gene is possibly TRBD2 (6 bases). Germline V gene lookup returns CDR1 SGHDT and CDR2 YYEEEE. V gave up 4 bases and J gave up 4 bases, with 9 bases separating them. This CDR3 spans 12 amino acids. CDR3 sequence: CASSSGTYEQYF. The CDR3 DNA reads TGTGCCAGCAGCAGTGGGACTTACGAGCAGTACTTC.

J is TRBJ1-5 and V is TRBV30, with 7 nucleotides matching TRBD1. Trimming removed 4 bases from V and 1 base from J; junction bases left unmatched: 7. Looked up from germline, CDR1 is GTSNPN and CDR2 is SVGIG (reference sequence). This CDR3 contains 15 residues. This chain's CDR3 is CAWNYRGSSNQPQHF. CDR3 DNA: TGTGCCTGGAACTACAGGGGTTCCAGCAATCAGCCCCAGCATTTT.

This clone was found a few times. V is TRBV30 and J is TRBJ2-7; no definite D call. V shed 0 bases and J shed 0 bases, with 9 bases lying between them. In germline, CDR1 is GTSNPN, CDR2 SVGIG (reference sequence). The CDR3 spans 14 residues. CDR3 sequence: CAWSVSSYSYEQYF. Here the CDR3 DNA reads TGTGCCTGGAGTGTAAGTAGTTACTCCTACGAGCAGTACTTC.

As concerns this clone: The junction shows a germline mismatch at one end, possibly a read error. The genes are TRBV18 and TRBJ2-5; possible D gene TRBD2, 5 bases. This CDR3 has 11 residues. In germline, CDR1 is KGHSH, CDR2 LQKENI. The CDR3 spells CGLRSISAQYF. The CDR3 region has the DNA TGCGGACTCCGCTCCATATCAGCCCAGTACTTC.

This chain connects TRBV12-5 to TRBJ1-1; 9 bases are a match to TRBD1. The trim removed 6 bases at V and 4 bases at J, leaving 6 bases unmatched. Germline loops: CDR1 LGHNT, CDR2 FRNRAP. There are 14 residues in the CDR3. CDR3: CASGYGTGSTEAFF. The CDR3 DNA follows: TGTGCTAGTGGATACGGGACAGGGAGCACTGAAGCTTTCTTT.

This chain links TRBV9 with TRBJ2-3; D possibly corresponds to TRBD2 (5 bases). The length of the CDR3 is 17 residues. Germline CDR1 and CDR2: SGDLS and YYNGEE. Deletions cut 0 bases from V and 0 bases from J, with 14 bases between. The CDR3 sequence: CASSVATQEVSTDTQYF. Here the CDR3 DNA reads TGTGCCAGCAGCGTAGCTACCCAGGAGGTTAGCACAGATACGCAGTATTTT. Full variable domain (outside the CDR3, taken from reference TRBV9 and TRBJ2-3): DSGVTQTPKHLITATGQRVTLRCSPRSGDLSVYWYQQSLDQGLQFLIQYYNGEERAKGNILERFSAQQFPDLHSELNLSSLELGDSALYFCASSVATQEVSTDTQYFGPGTRLTVL.

This chain connects TRBV30 to TRBJ2-2; TRBD2 aligns across 10 bases. CDR3 length: 17 residues. Trimming removed 0 bases from V and 1 base from J; junction bases left unmatched: 5. Looked up from germline, CDR1 is GTSNPN and CDR2 is SVGIG (reference sequence). CDR3 coding DNA: TGTGCCTGGAGTGTAATCCCTAGCGGGGGGAACACCGGGGAGCTGTTTTTT. This sequence encodes CAWSVIPSGGNTGELFF.

The J gene is TRBJ1-4, the V gene TRBV4-1, with D maybe TRBD1 (5 bases). V shed 0 bases and J shed 6 bases, with 11 bases lying between them. In germline, CDR1 is MGHRA, CDR2 YSYEKL. CDR3 length equals 15 residues. CDR3 sequence reads: CASSQEGTGDEKLFF. DNA for the CDR3: TGCGCCAGCAGCCAAGAAGGGACGGGCGATGAAAAACTGTTTTTT.

The rearrangement uses TRBV5-4 and TRBJ2-7, with D perhaps matching TRBD1 (5 bases). CDR3 size: 13 residues. V dropped 2 bases and J dropped 3 bases, with 9 bases sitting between them. The germline V gene has CDR1 SGHNT and CDR2 YYREEE (reference sequence). The CDR3 region is CASSFNQGYEQYF. CDR3 DNA sequence: TGTGCCAGCAGCTTTAATCAGGGCTACGAGCAGTACTTC.

The rearrangement uses TRBV25-1 and TRBJ2-7; D possibly corresponds to TRBD2 (5 bases). Germline CDR1 is MGHDK and CDR2 is SYGVNS. Between the trimmed V and J ends, which lost 8 bases and 2 bases, there was a span of 13 bases. This CDR3 spans 13 amino acids. Here the CDR3 reads CASALGLTYEQYF. DNA for the CDR3: TGTGCCAGCGCCCTCGGACTGACCTACGAGCAGTACTTC.

V and J are TRBV28 and TRBJ2-7, with D uncertain. The CDR3 has 11 amino acids. Germline lookup yields CDR1 MDHEN and CDR2 SYDVKM. V lost 7 bases and J lost 6, with 10 bases in between. The CDR3 bases are TGTGCCAGCACCCACCTATCCGAGCAGTACTTC. It codes for CASTHLSEQYF.

This clone was detected once. The chain uses TRBV4-1 and TRBJ1-1; TRBD1 might be the D (6 bases). CDR3 length: 14 amino acids. Trimming shortened V by 3 bases and J by 5 bases, and 13 bases separated the two germline ends. Germline CDR1 reads MGHRA; CDR2 reads YSYEKL. The CDR3 bases are TGCGCCAGCAGCCACCAGGGGAGTGGTACTGAAGCTTTCTTT. Its translation is CASSHQGSGTEAFF.

The chain carries TRBV7-4 and TRBJ1-2; D unresolved. Looked up from germline, CDR1 is SGHVT and CDR2 is SQSDAQ. The CDR3 extends over 14 amino acids. Trimming pared 6 bases from V and 5 bases from J, leaving 16 bases between. The CDR3 is CASSEWQNDYGYTF. Here the CDR3 DNA reads TGTGCCAGCAGTGAATGGCAGAACGATTATGGCTACACCTTC.